The present T cell receptor (beta chain) was sequenced within a study of beta chain features in type 1 diabetes. Broader study findings: TCRB repertoires of naive, central memory and Treg cells appeared more similar among patients than among healthy donors. Significant though moderate, a shortening of TCRB CDR3s appeared in all four CD4+ subsets of Type 1 diabetes patients. Patients with type 1 diabetes showed fewer VDJ junction insertions and more deletions.

The sequenced template was cDNA made from the entire isolated RNA. Assay used: immunoSEQ multiplex PCR; TCRdb lists only in-frame clones, some missing. The data contain 95,000 to 150,000 clones, roughly 17% of them singletons. A word on this clone: The antigen is not known.

Sequencing input: central memory CD4+ T cells from blood. This TCR was recovered from a man in his thirties or forties with type 1 diabetes.

In DNA form, the CDR3 reads TGTGCCAGCAAGGACAGTGGAGGGCGGGAGCAGTACTTC. As protein: CASKDSGGREQYF. The chain combines TRBV10-3 with TRBJ2-7; D may correspond to TRBD1 or TRBD2 (6 bases each). CDR1 is ENHRY and CDR2 is SYGVKD in the germline V gene. Deletions cut 10 bases from V and 7 bases from J, with 20 bases between. The CDR3 has 13 residues.